This entry features one T cell receptor (beta chain) sequence. Its antigen remains unidentified. These data are taken from a study of long-term antiretroviral therapy in people with HIV. For the study at large: The study's earliest collections predate the 2015 immediate-ART recommendation by about a decade. General observations from the study: Among HIV repertoires, CDR3 length ranges were narrower than those of controls.

Running of the v3.0 immunoSEQ assay took place at survey level. Sequencing aimed at roughly 40,000-55,000 T-cell genomes per sample. Sequenced by immunoSEQ multiplex PCR; TCRdb stores in-frame clones only, minus some. The table records about 25,000 clones, roughly 84% of them present only once. Germline trimming cut 6 bases from V and 4 bases from J; bases unmatched to any gene: 9. The CDR3 spans 15 residues. The germline CDR1 and CDR2 sequences are MNHNS and SASEGT. This clonotype was sampled from a man aged 30 to 39 with HIV. V gene TRBV6-1 combines with J gene TRBJ1-3, with 7 positions matching TRBD1. The starting material was unsorted PBMCs, obtained 4.2 to 4.5 years after starting antiretroviral therapy. CDR3 residues: CASRISQGVGNTIYF. CDR3 in DNA: TGTGCCAGCAGAATTTCTCAGGGGGTGGGAAACACCATATATTTT.